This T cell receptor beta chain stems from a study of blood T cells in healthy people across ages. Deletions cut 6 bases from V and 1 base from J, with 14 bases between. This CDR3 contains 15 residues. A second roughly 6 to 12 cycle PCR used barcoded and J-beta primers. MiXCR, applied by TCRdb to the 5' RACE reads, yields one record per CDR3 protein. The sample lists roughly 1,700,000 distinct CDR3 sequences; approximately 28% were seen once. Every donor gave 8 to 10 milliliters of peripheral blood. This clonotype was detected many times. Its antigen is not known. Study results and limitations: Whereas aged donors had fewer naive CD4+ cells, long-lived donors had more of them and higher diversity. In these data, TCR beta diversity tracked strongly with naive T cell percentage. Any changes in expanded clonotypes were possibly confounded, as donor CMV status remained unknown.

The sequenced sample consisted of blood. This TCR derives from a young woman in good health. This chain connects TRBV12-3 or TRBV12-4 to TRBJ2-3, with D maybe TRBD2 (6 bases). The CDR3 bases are TGTGCCAGCAGCTTCCGGAGGGGAGGCACAGATACGCAGTATTTT. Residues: CASSFRRGGTDTQYF.